The T cell receptor beta chain described here comes from a study of blood T cell repertoires in COVID-19. This clone has only a few counts. The data were produced by immunoSEQ multiplex PCR, yet TCRdb's version contains in-frame clones alone and is incomplete. The sample records about 160,000 clones, 84% being singletons. V lost 4 bases and J lost 7, with 16 bases in between. The CDR3 loop spans 14 amino acids. In germline, CDR1 is MRHNA, CDR2 SNTAGT. The receptor was derived from a man aged 65-85 years with acute or convalescent COVID-19. V gene TRBV6-4 combines with J gene TRBJ1-2; tentatively, D is TRBD1 (6 bases). The sample was peripheral blood. CDR3 in amino acids: CASSAGRGGVGYTF. Written as DNA, the CDR3 is TGTGCCAGCAGTGCCGGACGCGGGGGCGTTGGCTACACCTTC.